Listed here is a single TCR beta chain. As yet, its antigen is unknown. The data stem from a study of cytomegalovirus exposure and HLA in healthy donors. Study-level findings and limits: Using the classifier, cytomegalovirus status was reportedly diagnosed with high specificity and sensitivity. Among TCR beta chains, those listed as cytomegalovirus-associated numbered more than 150.

Germline loops: CDR1 MDHEN, CDR2 SYDVKM. The trim removed 10 bases at V and 6 bases at J, leaving 12 bases unmatched. The CDR3 contains 15 residues. It was with 60 Vbeta and 13 Jbeta primers that the PCR ran. Method: immunoSEQ multiplex PCR; TCRdb's copy keeps in-frame clones and lacks some. This table has more than 110,000 clones, more than 75% appearing once. The sequence was collected from a male donor in good health and CMV-seronegative. The sample taken for sequencing was PBMCs. The chain recombines TRBV28 with TRBJ1-2, with TRBD1 matching over 12 bases. This CDR3 is CATLGQGARGNGYTF. DNA for the CDR3: TGTGCCACCTTGGGACAGGGGGCAAGGGGGAATGGCTACACCTTC.